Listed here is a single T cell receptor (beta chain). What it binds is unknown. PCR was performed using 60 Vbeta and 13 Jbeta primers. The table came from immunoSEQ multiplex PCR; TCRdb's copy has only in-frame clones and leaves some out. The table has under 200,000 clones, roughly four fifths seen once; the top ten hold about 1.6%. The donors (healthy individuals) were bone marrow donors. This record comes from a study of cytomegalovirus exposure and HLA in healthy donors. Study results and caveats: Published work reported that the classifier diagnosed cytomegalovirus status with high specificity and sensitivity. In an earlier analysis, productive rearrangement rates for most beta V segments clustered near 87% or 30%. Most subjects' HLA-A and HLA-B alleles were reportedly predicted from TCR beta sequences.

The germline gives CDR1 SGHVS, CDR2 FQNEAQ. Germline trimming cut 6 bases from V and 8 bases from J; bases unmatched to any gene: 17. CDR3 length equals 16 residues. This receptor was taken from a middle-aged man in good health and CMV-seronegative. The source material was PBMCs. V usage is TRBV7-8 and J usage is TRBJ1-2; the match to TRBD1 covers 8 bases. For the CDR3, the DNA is TGTGCCAGCAGGTCCGGGACAGGAAGGGAGGTTTGGGGCTACACCTTC. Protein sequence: CASRSGTGREVWGYTF.